The clone carrying this T cell receptor beta chain was observed many times. Its antigen is not identified. TCRdb fed the reads into MiXCR, producing one record per CDR3 protein. The sample contains roughly 630,000 distinct CDR3 sequences, 20% to 25% of which appear only once. The record originates from a study of T cell repertoires in cytomegalovirus infection. Study-wide background: Public TCR beta signatures provided an indication of both CMV infection and a matching HLA type. Study results and caveats: What dominated the ex vivo response were HLA-C-restricted CMV-specific TCR beta clonotypes. Cumulative public TCR beta family frequency identified CMV carriers with the relevant HLA.

The V gene lost 5 bases and the J gene lost 2 bases, with 19 bases spanning the gap. Germline CDR1 reads SGHAT; CDR2 reads FQDESV (reference sequence). The CDR3 spans 16 residues. The material sequenced was CD8+ T cells from PBMCs. J is TRBJ2-7 and V is TRBV11-1; D is perhaps TRBD1 (6 bases). The TCR was taken from a human donor in good health (CMV status not recorded). Some clones in this sample may be carry-over from other donors' samples. The CDR3 DNA is TGTGCCAGCAGCCCCCGCGCCCGAACAGGGCCCTACGAGCAGTACTTC. This codes for CASSPRARTGPYEQYF. Based on the CDR3 plus reference TRBV11-1 and TRBJ2-7, the full variable domain is EAEVAQSPRYKITEKSQAVAFWCDPISGHATLYWYRQILGQGPELLVQFQDESVVDDSQLPKDRFSAERLKGVDSTLKIQPAELGDSAMYLCASSPRARTGPYEQYFGPGTRLTVT.